A single T cell receptor beta chain is shown here with its context. Enrollment of patients from Seattle took place during active infection, with longitudinal follow-up. This entry comes from a study of blood T cell repertoires in COVID-19. Study-wide background: From the United States, Italy and Spain came samples of acute and convalescent COVID-19. T cells, B-cell-depleted T cells, or PBMCs supplied cDNA or gDNA.

Sequenced by immunoSEQ multiplex PCR; TCRdb stores in-frame clones only, minus some. The repertoire has tens of thousands of clones, roughly 80% of them found once; the top ten carry roughly 6.7%. The CDR3 runs to 17 residues. The V gene's germline CDR1 is LGHNA and CDR2 YSLEER. Trimming took 4 bases from V and 0 from J, leaving 18 bases between them. Sample: peripheral blood. The chain is built from TRBV4-3 and TRBJ1-1; D is ambiguous. The origin of this receptor is a man between 65 and 79 years old with COVID-19, enrolled during active disease. In DNA, the CDR3 is TGCGCCAGCAGCCGCGTTCGGGGAGCCGGAGTGAACACTGAAGCTTTCTTT. Its translation: CASSRVRGAGVNTEAFF.